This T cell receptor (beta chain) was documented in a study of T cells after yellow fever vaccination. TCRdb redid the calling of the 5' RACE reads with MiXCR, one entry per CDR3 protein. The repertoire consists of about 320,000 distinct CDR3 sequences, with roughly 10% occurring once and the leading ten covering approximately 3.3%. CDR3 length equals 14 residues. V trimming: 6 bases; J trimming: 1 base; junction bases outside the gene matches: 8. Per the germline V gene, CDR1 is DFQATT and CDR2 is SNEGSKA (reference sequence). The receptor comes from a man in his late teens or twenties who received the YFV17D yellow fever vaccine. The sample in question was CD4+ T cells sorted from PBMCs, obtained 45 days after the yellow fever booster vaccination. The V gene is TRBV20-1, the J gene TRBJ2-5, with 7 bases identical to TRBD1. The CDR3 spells CSAGDSRRQETQYF. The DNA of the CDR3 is TGCAGTGCAGGGGACAGTAGGCGCCAAGAGACCCAGTACTTC.